This record concerns one T cell receptor beta chain sequence. Its target is unknown. The data originate from a study of graft-versus-host responses after intestinal transplantation. Overall study: All recipients got anti-thymocyte globulin induction, then tacrolimus and steroids for about 3 years.

The study's findings and limits: Early HvG declines after transplant were associated with peak circulating GvH clone levels. High graft-versus-host to host-versus-graft clonal ratios were found in allografts of patients who had graft-donor T cell macrochimerism.

Trimming cost V 0 bases and J 6 bases, with 18 bases left between them. Germline values: CDR1 SGDLS, CDR2 YYNGEE. The CDR3 sequence is 17 residues long. The method was immunoSEQ multiplex PCR; TCRdb's version includes in-frame clones alone and lacks a portion of them. The sample has 80,000 to 100,000 clones, under 85% seen once. The source material was unstimulated CD8+ T cells sorted from spleen or lymph node cells, sampled before intestinal transplant. The chain combines TRBV9 with TRBJ1-4; perhaps TRBD1 as D (6 bases). The sequence was collected from a human donor who received an intestinal transplant. Here the CDR3 DNA reads TGTGCCAGCAGCGTAGAGGGATCGGGGGCCTGGCATGAAAAACTGTTTTTT. It is translated as CASSVEGSGAWHEKLFF.